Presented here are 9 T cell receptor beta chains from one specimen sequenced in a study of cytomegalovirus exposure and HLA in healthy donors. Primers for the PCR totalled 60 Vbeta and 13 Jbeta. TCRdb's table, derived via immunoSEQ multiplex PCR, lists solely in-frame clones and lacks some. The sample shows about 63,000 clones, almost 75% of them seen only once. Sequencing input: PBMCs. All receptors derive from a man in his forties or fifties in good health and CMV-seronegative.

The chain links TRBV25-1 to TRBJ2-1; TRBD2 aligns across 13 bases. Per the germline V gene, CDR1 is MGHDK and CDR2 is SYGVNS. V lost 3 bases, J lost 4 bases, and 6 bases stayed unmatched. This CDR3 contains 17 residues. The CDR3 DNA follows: TGTGCCAGCAGTGACCCACTAGCGGGGGGGTTTTACAATGAGCAGTTCTTC. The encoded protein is CASSDPLAGGFYNEQFF. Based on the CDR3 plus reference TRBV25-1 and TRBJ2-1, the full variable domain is EADIYQTPRYLVIGTGKKITLECSQTMGHDKMYWYQQDPGMELHLIHYSYGVNSTEKGDLSSESTVSRIRTEHFPLTLESARPSHTSQYLCASSDPLAGGFYNEQFFGPGTRLTVL.

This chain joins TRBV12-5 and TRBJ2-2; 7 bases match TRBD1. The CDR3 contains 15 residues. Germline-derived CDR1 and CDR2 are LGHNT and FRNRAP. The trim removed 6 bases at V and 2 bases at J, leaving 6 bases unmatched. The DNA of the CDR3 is TGTGCTAGTGGGGTGGACAGGACCAACACCGGGGAGCTGTTTTTT. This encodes CASGVDRTNTGELFF.

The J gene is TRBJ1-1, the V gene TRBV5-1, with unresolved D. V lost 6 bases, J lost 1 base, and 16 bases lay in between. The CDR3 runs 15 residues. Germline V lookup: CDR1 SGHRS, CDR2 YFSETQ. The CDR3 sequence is CASKRGDLENTEAFF. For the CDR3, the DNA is TGCGCCAGCAAGCGAGGAGATTTGGAGAACACTGAAGCTTTCTTT.

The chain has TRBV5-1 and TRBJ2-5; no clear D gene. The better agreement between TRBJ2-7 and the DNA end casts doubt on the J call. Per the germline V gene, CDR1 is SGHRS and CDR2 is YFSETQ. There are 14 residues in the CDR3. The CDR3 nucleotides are TGCGCCAGCAGCTTGGTCTCCGCCGCGAGCGAGCAGTACTTC. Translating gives CASSLVSAASEQYF.

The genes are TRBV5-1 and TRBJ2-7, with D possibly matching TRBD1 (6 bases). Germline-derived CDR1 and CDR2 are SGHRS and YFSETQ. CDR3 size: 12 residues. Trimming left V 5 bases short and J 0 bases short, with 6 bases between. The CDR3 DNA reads TGCGCCAGCAGGGACAGCTCCTACGAGCAGTACTTC. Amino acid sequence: CASRDSSYEQYF.

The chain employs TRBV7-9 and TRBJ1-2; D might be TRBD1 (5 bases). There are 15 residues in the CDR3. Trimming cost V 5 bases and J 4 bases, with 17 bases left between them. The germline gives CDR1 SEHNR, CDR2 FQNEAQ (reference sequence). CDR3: CASSPDSLSPYGYTF. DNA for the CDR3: TGTGCCAGCAGCCCTGACAGTTTATCTCCCTATGGCTACACCTTC.

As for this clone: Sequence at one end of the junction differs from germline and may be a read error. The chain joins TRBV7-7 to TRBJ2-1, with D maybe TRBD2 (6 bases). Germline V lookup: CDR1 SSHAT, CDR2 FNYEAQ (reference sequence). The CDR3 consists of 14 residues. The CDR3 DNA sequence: TGTGCTAGCAGCCCCCGGCGGGGCTACAATGAGCAGTTCTTC. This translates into CASSPRRGYNEQFF.

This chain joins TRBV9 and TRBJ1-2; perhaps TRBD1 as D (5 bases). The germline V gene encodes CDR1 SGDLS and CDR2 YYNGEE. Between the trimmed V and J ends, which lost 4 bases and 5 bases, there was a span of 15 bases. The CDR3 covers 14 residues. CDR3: CASSFGGLPYGYTF. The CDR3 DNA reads TGTGCCAGCAGCTTTGGGGGGTTGCCATATGGCTACACCTTC.

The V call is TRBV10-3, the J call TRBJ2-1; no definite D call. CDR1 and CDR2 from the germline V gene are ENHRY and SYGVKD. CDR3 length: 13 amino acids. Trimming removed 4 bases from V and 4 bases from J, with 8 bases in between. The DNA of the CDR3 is TGTGCCATCAGTGGCCACGCGTACAATGAGCAGTTCTTC. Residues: CAISGHAYNEQFF.